The clone carrying this T cell receptor beta chain is a singleton in its sample. Produced via immunoSEQ multiplex PCR; TCRdb's table is partial and in-frame only. The sample lists hundreds of thousands of clones; more than 70% were seen once. The data were obtained in a study of shared clonotypes between healthy human individuals. V was cut by 4 bases and J by 4 bases, with 18 bases left in between. The length of the CDR3 is 16 residues. Germline V gives CDR1 MGHRA, CDR2 YSYEKL. The receptor was isolated from a woman in her twenties or thirties in good health. The chain uses TRBV4-1 and TRBJ2-3; the D gene is possibly TRBD2 (6 bases). The specimen sequenced was memory CD4+ T cells sorted from blood. Noted subset: CD45RA-negative fraction. CDR3 loop: CASSPTRSSGADTQYF. As DNA, the CDR3 is TGCGCCAGCAGCCCGACCCGTAGTAGCGGCGCAGATACGCAGTATTTT.